This T cell receptor beta chain was documented in a study of CD8+ T cells in alopecia areata. Notes on the study in general: Higher clonality and more expanded CD8+ clones appeared in lesional than normal scalp. Mice showed TCR sharing more clearly than patients did, possibly owing to HLA.

PBMCs served as the source from which CD4+ and CD8+ T cells were sorted. TCR sequencing used cDNA made by reverse transcription of extracted RNA. Measured with immunoSEQ multiplex PCR; TCRdb has only the in-frame clones, and not every one. This table has some 180,000 clones, roughly 50% appearing once. This clone has a handful of counts. Its antigen is unidentified. The CDR3 consists of 17 residues. J lost 5 bases, V lost 3 bases, and 15 bases had no gene match. Germline loops: CDR1 SEHNR, CDR2 FQNEAQ (reference sequence). The sequencing sample was made of CD8+ T cells sorted from blood. The chain links TRBV7-9 to TRBJ2-5; 7 bases align to TRBD2. This clonotype was sampled from a human donor in good health. The CDR3 loop is CASSLGTMASGGETQYF. DNA of the CDR3: TGTGCCAGCAGCTTGGGGACGATGGCTAGCGGAGGGGAGACCCAGTACTTC.